Shown below are 20 T cell receptor beta chains from a single sample sequenced in a study of blood T cell repertoires in COVID-19. Some clones are missing from TCRdb's copy, which holds only in-frame ones; the method was immunoSEQ multiplex PCR. The data contain under 200,000 clones, 85% to 90% of them seen just once; the ten biggest clones take up approximately 10%. The sequencing sample was made of peripheral blood. The receptors were gathered from a woman in her seventies with COVID-19, enrolled during active disease.

The CDR3 bases are TGCGCCAGCAGCCTAGAGGGAGGGGACAGGGTACTGAATGAGCAGTTCTTC. Translated: CASSLEGGDRVLNEQFF. V usage is TRBV5-1 and J usage is TRBJ2-1; 9 bases fit TRBD1. The CDR3 sequence is 17 residues long. Germline values: CDR1 SGHRS, CDR2 YFSETQ. V dropped 4 bases and J dropped 7; count of bases not matched to a gene: 15.

This chain connects TRBV6-4 to TRBJ1-6; D gene ambiguous. The CDR3 spans 11 residues. With 8 bases removed from V and 7 bases from J, the gap between germline ends came to 6 bases. Germline CDR1 MRHNA, CDR2 SNTAGT. The CDR3 region is CASQSNSPLHF. CDR3 DNA sequence: TGTGCCAGCCAGTCCAATTCACCCCTCCACTTT.

The rearrangement joins TRBV11-2 to TRBJ2-3; 13 bases are shared with TRBD2. This CDR3 has 17 amino acids. The V segment lost 5 bases and the J segment 2 bases; nucleotides outside the gene matches: 7. Germline V gene sequence: CDR1 SGHAT, CDR2 FQNNGV. The CDR3 DNA reads as TGTGCCAGCAGCCGGAAACTAGCGGGGGGGCACACAGATACGCAGTATTTT. Its translation: CASSRKLAGGHTDTQYF.

The chain combines TRBV5-4 with TRBJ2-6, with D tentatively TRBD2 (5 bases). V gave up 2 bases and J gave up 0 bases, with 12 bases separating them. Germline CDR1 is SGHNT and CDR2 is YYREEE (reference sequence). The CDR3 spans 17 residues. Written as DNA, the CDR3 is TGTGCCAGCAGCTTTTCCGGGGTCCGCTCTGGGGCCAACGTCCTGACTTTC. Its protein is CASSFSGVRSGANVLTF.

This clone was counted between two and nine times. The gene calls are TRBV7-8 and TRBJ2-1; 8 positions agree with TRBD2. Germline CDR1 reads SGHVS; CDR2 reads FQNEAQ. Losses at the gene ends were 1 base for V and 4 bases for J; bases not matched to a gene: 3. The CDR3 has 15 amino acids. In nucleotides, the CDR3 is TGTGCCAGCAGCTTAGTGGCGGGGGGATACAATGAGCAGTTCTTC. This gives the protein CASSLVAGGYNEQFF.

The V and J genes are TRBV27 and TRBJ2-7; 7 nucleotides line up with TRBD1. The junction had 15 bases not matched to a gene; V was cut back by 6 bases and J by 4 bases. This CDR3 contains 16 residues. CDR1 and CDR2 from the germline V gene are MNHEY and SMNVEV (reference sequence). The chain's CDR3 is CASSLLDQGGPYEQYF. CDR3 DNA: TGTGCCAGCAGCCTCCTCGATCAAGGGGGCCCGTACGAGCAGTACTTC.

V is TRBV19 and J is TRBJ1-5, with 8 bases lining up with TRBD1. The CDR3 has 15 amino acids. CDR1 and CDR2 (germline): LNHDA, SQIVND (reference sequence). With V trimmed by 5 bases and J by 4 bases, 7 bases remained unmatched. Here the CDR3 DNA reads TGTGCCAGTAGTCCCCGGGACAGGAGTAATCAGCCCCAGCATTTT. Protein product: CASSPRDRSNQPQHF.

This clone has just a few counts. V gene TRBV2 combines with J gene TRBJ1-5, with 9 nucleotides matching TRBD1. Germline CDR1 and CDR2: SNHLY and FYNNEI. The CDR3 length is 15 residues. J was trimmed by 4 bases and V by 8 bases; bases with no gene match: 9. CDR3: CASRGTGRGNQPQHF. The CDR3 DNA reads TGTGCCAGCCGGGGGACAGGGCGAGGTAATCAGCCCCAGCATTTT.

The chain couples TRBV19 to TRBJ2-1; D is perhaps TRBD2 (5 bases). Germline CDR1 reads LNHDA; CDR2 reads SQIVND (reference sequence). The V gene lost 0 bases and the J gene lost 6 bases, with 12 bases spanning the gap. CDR3 length: 15 residues. The CDR3 DNA is TGTGCCAGTAGTATAGACGGGTCTAGCACCAATGAGCAGTTCTTC. Its protein is CASSIDGSSTNEQFF.

This chain joins TRBV28 and TRBJ2-1; the D gene is possibly TRBD1 (6 bases). CDR1 and CDR2 (germline): MDHEN, SYDVKM. The V end was cut by 3 bases, the J end by 0 bases, with 12 bases between. The CDR3 contains 16 residues. CDR3 in DNA: TGTGCCAGCAGTTTCCTCGACAGGATCTCCTACAATGAGCAGTTCTTC. This codes for CASSFLDRISYNEQFF.

The J gene is TRBJ2-3, the V gene TRBV2; maybe TRBD1 (5 bases). Germline lookup yields CDR1 SNHLY and CDR2 FYNNEI. Trimming stripped 4 bases from V and 2 bases from J, with 13 bases between. The CDR3 runs to 15 residues. Here the CDR3 reads CASSVMDTNTDTQYF. The CDR3 DNA reads as TGTGCCAGCAGTGTGATGGACACCAACACAGATACGCAGTATTTT.

The rearrangement uses TRBV19 and TRBJ1-5; TRBD1 aligns across 7 bases. Trimming at V came to 4 bases and at J to 8 bases, leaving 11 bases not matched to a gene. The CDR3 consists of 15 residues. Germline CDR1 LNHDA, CDR2 SQIVND (reference sequence). The CDR3 region is CASSKSGTAGEPQHF. The DNA of the CDR3 is TGTGCCAGTAGTAAATCCGGGACAGCCGGCGAGCCCCAGCATTTT.

This chain joins TRBV7-8 and TRBJ2-1, with 9 bases lining up with TRBD2. Germline-derived CDR1 and CDR2 are SGHVS and FQNEAQ. V gave up 5 bases and J gave up 8 bases; unmatched junction bases: 10. This CDR3 is built from 15 residues. As DNA, the CDR3 is TGTGCCAGCAGCCCACTAGCGGGCGGGTGGGATGAGCAGTTCTTC. Its translation is CASSPLAGGWDEQFF.

V and J are TRBV7-2 and TRBJ1-3; D remains unclear. CDR1 is SGHTA and CDR2 is FQGNSA in the germline V gene. Trimming took off 2 bases at V and 9 bases at J, with 5 bases between the two ends. The CDR3 spans 11 residues. The CDR3 is CASSLYSTIYF. In nucleotides, the CDR3 is TGTGCCAGCAGCTTATATTCCACCATATATTTT.

This sequence joins TRBV5-4 and TRBJ2-5; maybe TRBD1 (5 bases). The CDR3 is made up of 13 amino acids. The germline V and J ends were trimmed by 6 bases and 5 bases, with 14 bases remaining between them. Germline assignment: CDR1 SGHNT and CDR2 YYREEE (reference sequence). CDR3 sequence: CASTILGVETQYF. CDR3 DNA: TGTGCCAGCACTATATTAGGGGTTGAGACCCAGTACTTC.

V usage is TRBV9 and J usage is TRBJ2-1, with D possibly TRBD2 on 6 matching bases. Germline V gives CDR1 SGDLS, CDR2 YYNGEE. V dropped 0 bases and J dropped 8 bases, with 12 bases sitting between them. The CDR3 is 14 residues long. CDR3 sequence (DNA): TGTGCCAGCAGCGTAGCTGCAGCGGGTTATGAGCAGTTCTTC. Its translation is CASSVAAAGYEQFF.

The chain has TRBV7-2 and TRBJ2-5; TRBD2 matches 13 bases. The CDR3 covers 18 residues. After removal of 1 base from V and 1 base from J, the junction contained 6 bases not matched to a gene. Germline CDR1 reads SGHTA; CDR2 reads FQGNSA. The CDR3 loop is CASSLVLLAGGTQETQYF. In nucleotides, the CDR3 is TGTGCCAGCAGCTTAGTCTTACTAGCGGGGGGGACCCAAGAGACCCAGTACTTC.

This chain uses TRBV30 with TRBJ2-7, with 8 bases aligning to TRBD2. Germline lookup yields CDR1 GTSNPN and CDR2 SVGIG (reference sequence). V shed 4 bases, J shed 3 bases, and the junction held 8 bases outside the gene matches. CDR3 length: 14 residues. CDR3 protein: CAWTLGGGLYEQYF. As DNA, the CDR3 is TGTGCCTGGACCTTGGGCGGGGGGCTCTACGAGCAGTACTTC.

The chain has TRBV5-4 and TRBJ2-7, with TRBD2 matching over 13 bases. The germline CDR1 and CDR2 sequences are SGHNT and YYREEE (reference sequence). The CDR3 loop spans 16 amino acids. The junction had 4 bases not matched to a gene; V was cut back by 0 bases and J by 4 bases. As DNA, the CDR3 is TGTGCCAGCAGCTTGGGTGGGACTAGCGGGGTTTACGAGCAGTACTTC. It specifies CASSLGGTSGVYEQYF.

This clone was counted a single time. The chain is built from TRBV18 and TRBJ1-3; D unresolved. Germline V CDR1 and CDR2: KGHSH, LQKENI. Trimming took off 3 bases at V and 0 bases at J, with 6 bases between the two ends. This CDR3 has 14 amino acids. The CDR3 protein is CASSPSNSGNTIYF. The CDR3 coding sequence is TGTGCCAGCTCACCGAGCAACTCTGGAAACACCATATATTTT.